The 8 T cell receptor beta chains listed next were all sequenced from one sample in a study of human T cells and chemical hapten exposure (dated by TCRdb to about 2021). The sample's time point, from its label and the paper: patch test 2, 6 weeks after DPC sensitization. The treatment or condition label corresponds to: therapeutic diphenylcyclopropenone sensitization with weekly scalp DPC. Library construction relied on RACE. Sequencing used a NextSeq 500. Starting from the raw public reads, TCRdb applied fastp trimming at Q25, assembled clones with MiXCR and retained in-frame beta chains. Identical CDR3 proteins give one entry, which carries the most common genes and DNA. Counted in this sample were about 100,000 distinct CDR3 sequences; over 9.5% of them appeared once. 2.5% to 4% of the sample belongs to the ten largest clones. This specimen consisted of whole blood, obtained in connection with sensitization to the hapten diphenylcyclopropenone (DPC). The origin of the receptors is a woman aged 40 to 50 with alopecia areata. Some clones in this sample may be carry-over from other donors' samples.

This clonotype was observed at least ten times. The rearrangement uses TRBV29-1 and TRBJ1-5, with D tentatively TRBD1 (5 bases). Germline assignment: CDR1 SQVTM and CDR2 ANQGSEA. V shed 7 bases and J shed 3 bases, with 10 bases lying between them. This CDR3 has 12 amino acids. The CDR3 DNA sequence: TGCAGCGCCGGGACGGACAATCAGCCCCAGCATTTT. Translated: CSAGTDNQPQHF.

On this clonotype itself: One base away lies a much larger clone, so this may be a sequencing read error. The rearrangement uses TRBV11-3 and TRBJ1-1; no reliable D call. Per the germline V gene, CDR1 is SGHNT and CDR2 is YENEEA. CDR3 length: 13 residues. This chain's CDR3 is CASSPGVNTEALF. The DNA of the CDR3 is TGTGCCAGCTCCCCCGGGGTGAACACTGAAGCTCTCTTT.

CDR3 sequence (DNA): TGTGCCAGCAGGATCCCAGGCACTAACTATGGCTACACCTTC. Translating it yields CASRIPGTNYGYTF. This chain connects TRBV6-6 to TRBJ1-2, with D hard to call. Trimming removed 6 bases at V and 0 bases at J, with 11 bases between. Germline V gene lookup returns CDR1 MNHNY and CDR2 SVGAGI (reference sequence). This CDR3 spans 14 amino acids.

The V gene is TRBV14, the J gene TRBJ2-3; 8 bases map to TRBD2. Germline CDR1 and CDR2: SGHDN and FVKESK. The CDR3 has 15 residues. The junction had 3 bases not matched to a gene; V was cut back by 4 bases and J by 0 bases. The DNA of the CDR3 is TGTGCCAGCAGCCCGACTAGCGCTAGCACAGATACGCAGTATTTT. Amino acid sequence: CASSPTSASTDTQYF.

This chain connects TRBV28 to TRBJ2-7; D remains unclear. V was clipped by 5 bases and J by 4 bases, with 9 bases between them. CDR1 MDHEN and CDR2 SYDVKM come from the germline V gene. This CDR3 has 12 residues. CDR3 sequence: CASSLQIYEQYF. CDR3 in DNA: TGTGCCAGCAGTCTCCAGATATACGAGCAGTACTTC.

In this sample, this clonotype turned up many times. This chain uses TRBV23-1 with TRBJ2-7; D tentatively reads TRBD1 or TRBD2 (5 bases each). Being an ORF, TRBV23-1 has a function that is uncertain. The CDR3 is made up of 14 amino acids. V was trimmed by 4 bases and J by 2 bases, leaving 12 bases between them. The CDR3 DNA sequence: TGCGCCAGCAGTCTCCGGGACCCTGCCTACGAGCAGTACTTC. This codes for CASSLRDPAYEQYF.

The chain combines TRBV3-1 with TRBJ2-1; D remains unclear. The germline gives CDR1 LGHDT, CDR2 YNNKEL (reference sequence). V shed 1 base and J shed 9 bases, with 7 bases lying between them. The CDR3 is 12 residues long. In nucleotides, the CDR3 is TGTGCCAGCAGCCAAGCCCCCCCTGAGCAGTTCTTC. It specifies CASSQAPPEQFF.

This clonotype has ten or more counts. The chain couples TRBV5-1 to TRBJ1-1; unclear D gene. In germline, CDR1 is SGHRS, CDR2 YFSETQ. Trimming removed 6 bases at V and 0 bases at J, with 12 bases between. The CDR3 totals 14 residues. The CDR3 protein is CASTPNQMNTEAFF. The DNA for the CDR3 is TGCGCCAGCACCCCCAATCAAATGAACACTGAAGCTTTCTTT.